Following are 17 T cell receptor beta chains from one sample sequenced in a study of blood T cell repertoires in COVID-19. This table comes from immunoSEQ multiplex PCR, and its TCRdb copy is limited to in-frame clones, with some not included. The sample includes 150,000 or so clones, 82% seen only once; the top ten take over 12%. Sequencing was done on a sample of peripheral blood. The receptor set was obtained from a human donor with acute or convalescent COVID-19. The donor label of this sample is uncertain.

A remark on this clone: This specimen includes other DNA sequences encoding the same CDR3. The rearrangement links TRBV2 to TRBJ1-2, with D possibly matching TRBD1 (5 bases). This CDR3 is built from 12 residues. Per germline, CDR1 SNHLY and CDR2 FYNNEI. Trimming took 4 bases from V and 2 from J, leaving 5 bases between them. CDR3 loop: CASSGQNYGYTF. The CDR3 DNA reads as TGTGCCAGCAGTGGACAGAACTATGGCTACACCTTC.

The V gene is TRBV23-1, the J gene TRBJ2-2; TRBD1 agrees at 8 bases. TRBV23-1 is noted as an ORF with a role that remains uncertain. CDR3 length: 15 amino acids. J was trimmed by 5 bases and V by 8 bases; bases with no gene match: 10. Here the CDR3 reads CASGAGTGSTGELFF. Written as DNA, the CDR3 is TGCGCCAGCGGAGCCGGGACAGGTAGTACCGGGGAGCTGTTTTTT.

The CDR3 bases are TGTGCCAGCAGCCTTAGCGGGGCCCGATTAGATACGCAGTATTTT. It encodes CASSLSGARLDTQYF. This chain uses TRBV7-9 with TRBJ2-3; 8 bases are a match to TRBD2. The CDR3 length is 15 residues. Per the germline V gene, CDR1 is SEHNR and CDR2 is FQNEAQ (reference sequence). With V trimmed by 5 bases and J by 5 bases, 9 bases remained unmatched. Full variable domain (rest looked up from reference TRBV7-9 and TRBJ2-3): DTGVSQNPRHKITKRGQNVTFRCDPISEHNRLYWYRQTLGQGPEFLTYFQNEAQLEKSRLLSDRFSAERPKGSFSTLEIQRTEQGDSAMYLCASSLSGARLDTQYFGPGTRLTVL.

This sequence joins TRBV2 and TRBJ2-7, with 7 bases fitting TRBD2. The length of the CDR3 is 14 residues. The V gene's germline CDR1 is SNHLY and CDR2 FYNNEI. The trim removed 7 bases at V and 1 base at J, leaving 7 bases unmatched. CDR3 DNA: TGTGCCAGCAAGACTAGCCCCGGGTCCTACGAGCAGTACTTC. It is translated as CASKTSPGSYEQYF.

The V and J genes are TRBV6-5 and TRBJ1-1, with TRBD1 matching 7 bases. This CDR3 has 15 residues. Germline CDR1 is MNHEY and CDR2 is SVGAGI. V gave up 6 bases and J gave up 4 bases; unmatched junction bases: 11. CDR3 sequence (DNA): TGTGCCAGCAGCGTATTACAGGGGCTGGCCACTGAAGCTTTCTTT. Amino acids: CASSVLQGLATEAFF.

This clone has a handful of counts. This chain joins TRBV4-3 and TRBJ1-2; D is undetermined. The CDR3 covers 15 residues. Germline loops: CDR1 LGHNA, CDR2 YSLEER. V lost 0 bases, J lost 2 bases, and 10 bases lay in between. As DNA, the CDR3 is TGCGCCAGCAGCCAAGACGAGGATCTAAACTATGGCTACACCTTC. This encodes CASSQDEDLNYGYTF.

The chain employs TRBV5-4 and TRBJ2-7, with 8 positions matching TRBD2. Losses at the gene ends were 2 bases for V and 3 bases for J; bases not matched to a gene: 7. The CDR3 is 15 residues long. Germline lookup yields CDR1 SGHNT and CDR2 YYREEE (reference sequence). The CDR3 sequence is CASSFGGGPDYEQYF. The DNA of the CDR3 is TGTGCCAGCAGCTTTGGCGGGGGGCCCGACTACGAGCAGTACTTC.

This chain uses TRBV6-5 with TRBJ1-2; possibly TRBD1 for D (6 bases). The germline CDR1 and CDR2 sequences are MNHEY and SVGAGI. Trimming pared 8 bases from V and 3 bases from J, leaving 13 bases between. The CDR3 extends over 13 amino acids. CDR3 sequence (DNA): TGTGCCAGCTCCGAGGGGGATTACTATGGCTACACCTTC. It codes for CASSEGDYYGYTF.

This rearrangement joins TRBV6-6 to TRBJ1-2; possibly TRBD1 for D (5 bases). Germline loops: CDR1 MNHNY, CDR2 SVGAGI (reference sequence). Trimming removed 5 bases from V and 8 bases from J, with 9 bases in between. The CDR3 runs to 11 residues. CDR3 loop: CASSTQAGYTF. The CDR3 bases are TGTGCCAGCAGTACACAGGCCGGCTACACCTTC.

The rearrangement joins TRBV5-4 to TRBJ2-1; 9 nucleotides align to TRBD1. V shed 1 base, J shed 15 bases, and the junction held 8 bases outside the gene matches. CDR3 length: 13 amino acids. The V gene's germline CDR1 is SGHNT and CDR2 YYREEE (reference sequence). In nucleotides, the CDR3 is TGTGCCAGCAGCTTGCCCCCGGGACAGGGTCTGTTCTTC. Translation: CASSLPPGQGLFF. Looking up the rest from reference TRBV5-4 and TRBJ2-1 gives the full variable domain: ETGVTQSPTHLIKTRGQQVTLRCSSQSGHNTVSWYQQALGQGPQFIFQYYREEENGRGNFPPRFSGLQFPNYSSELNVNALELDDSALYLCASSLPPGQGLFFGPGTRLTVL.

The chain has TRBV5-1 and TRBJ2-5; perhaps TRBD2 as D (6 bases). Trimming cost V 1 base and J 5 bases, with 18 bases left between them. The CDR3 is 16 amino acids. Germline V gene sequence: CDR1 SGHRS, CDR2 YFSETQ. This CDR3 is CASSLQTLGSGETQYF. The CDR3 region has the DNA TGCGCCAGCAGCTTGCAAACTTTGGGAAGCGGGGAGACCCAGTACTTC.

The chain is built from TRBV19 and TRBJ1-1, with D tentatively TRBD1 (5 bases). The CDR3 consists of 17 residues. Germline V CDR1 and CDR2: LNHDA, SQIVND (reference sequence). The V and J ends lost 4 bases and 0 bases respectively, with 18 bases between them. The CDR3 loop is CASSKYRDFRMNTEAFF. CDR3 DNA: TGTGCCAGTAGTAAATATAGGGACTTTCGTATGAACACTGAAGCTTTCTTT.

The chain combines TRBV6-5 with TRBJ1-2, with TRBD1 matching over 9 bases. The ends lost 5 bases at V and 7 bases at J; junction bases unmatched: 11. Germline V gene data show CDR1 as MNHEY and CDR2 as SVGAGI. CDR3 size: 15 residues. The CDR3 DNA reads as TGTGCCAGCAGTAACCCGACAGGGGGATTTGGTGGCTACACCTTC. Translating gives CASSNPTGGFGGYTF.

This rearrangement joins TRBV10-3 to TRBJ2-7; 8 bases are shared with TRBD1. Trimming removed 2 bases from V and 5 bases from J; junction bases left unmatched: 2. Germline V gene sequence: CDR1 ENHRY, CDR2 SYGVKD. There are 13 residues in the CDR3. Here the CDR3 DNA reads TGTGCCATCAGTGAGCGGACAGGGCACGAGCAGTACTTC. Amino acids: CAISERTGHEQYF.

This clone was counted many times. CDR3 nucleotides: TGTGCCAGCAGCACGGGAGATGAGCAGTTCTTC. The encoded protein is CASSTGDEQFF. The V gene is TRBV7-3, the J gene TRBJ2-1; D is perhaps TRBD2 (6 bases). Trimming shortened V by 5 bases and J by 8 bases, and 7 bases separated the two germline ends. CDR1 SGHTA and CDR2 FQGTGA come from the germline V gene. The CDR3 extends over 11 amino acids.

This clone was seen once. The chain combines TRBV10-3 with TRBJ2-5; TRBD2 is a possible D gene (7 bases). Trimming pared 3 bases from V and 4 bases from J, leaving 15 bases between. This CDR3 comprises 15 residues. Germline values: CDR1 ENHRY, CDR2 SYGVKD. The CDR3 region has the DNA TGTGCCATCAGTGAAGGGGGGGCCAGCGGAGAGACCCAGTACTTC. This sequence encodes CAISEGGASGETQYF.

CDR3 bases: TGTGCCAGCAGCCAAGGATCGGTCTTCTCTGGAAACACCATATATTTT. As protein: CASSQGSVFSGNTIYF. This sequence joins TRBV3-1 (or the pseudogene TRBV3-2) and TRBJ1-3; D uncertain. CDR1 and CDR2 from the germline V gene are LGHDT and YNNKEL (reference sequence). V lost 1 base to trimming and J lost 0 bases, with 10 bases between them. The CDR3 runs 16 residues.